Presented here are 8 T cell receptor beta chains from one specimen sequenced in a study of T cells in Graves' hyperthyroidism and ophthalmopathy (dated by TCRdb to between 2018 and 2020). To prepare the library, multiplex PCR was applied. For sequencing, an Illumina HiSeq 2000 was employed. The TCR beta CDR3 regions were amplified from RNA transcripts. For the first round of RT-PCR on the TCR CDR3, the HTBI primer set was used together with the Qiagen OneStep RT-PCR kit. TCRdb trimmed public reads at Q25 via fastp, called clones via MiXCR and kept in-frame beta chains. Merged by CDR3 protein, the rows form single entries marked with the most common genes and DNA. The sample profile shows about 350,000 distinct CDR3 sequences; around 15% of them were found once. The ten largest account for roughly 19% of the sample. The source material was blood. The receptor set was obtained from a woman aged 60-75 years with Graves' ophthalmopathy.

This clonotype was detected a few times. The V and J genes are TRBV29-1 and TRBJ1-3; D not certain. This CDR3 comprises 14 residues. Germline CDR1 SQVTM, CDR2 ANQGSEA. V lost 7 bases and J 0 bases, leaving 13 bases between the germline ends. Here the CDR3 DNA reads TGCAGCGGGACCGACGGCAACTCTGGAAACACCATATATTTT. This encodes CSGTDGNSGNTIYF.

V is TRBV4-2 and J is TRBJ2-2; perhaps TRBD1 as D (6 bases). The CDR3 extends over 17 amino acids. Germline-derived CDR1 and CDR2 are LGHNA and YNFKEQ. V was pared by 1 base and J by 4 bases, with 16 bases between. The CDR3 DNA sequence: TGTGCCAGCAGCCAAGTGGGGGCGAGCGTCAGCACCGGGGAGCTGTTTTTT. This encodes CASSQVGASVSTGELFF.

The rearrangement uses TRBV29-1 and TRBJ2-3, with D perhaps matching TRBD2 (6 bases). The CDR3 runs 13 residues. With 6 bases removed from V and 4 bases from J, the gap between germline ends came to 14 bases. Germline V gene data show CDR1 as SQVTM and CDR2 as ANQGSEA. The CDR3 here is CSVLPPGADTQYF. CDR3 coding DNA: TGCAGCGTCCTACCTCCGGGGGCAGATACGCAGTATTTT.

Of note for this clonotype: A read error may explain this, as a much larger clone is one base away. The chain employs TRBV7-9 and TRBJ2-7; D possibly uses TRBD1 or TRBD2 (6 bases each). Germline loops: CDR1 SEHNR, CDR2 FQNEAQ (reference sequence). CDR3 length: 15 amino acids. V was shortened by 5 bases and J by 5 bases, with 19 bases between the two germline ends. DNA of the CDR3: TGTGCCAGCAGCGCGACAAGGGGGGTTGGGGACGAGCAGTACTTC. Translated: CASSATRGVGDEQYF.

The CDR3 loop reads CASSEGGIQETQYF. The CDR3 DNA is TGCGCCAGCAGCGAGGGTGGAATCCAAGAGACCCAGTACTTC. The chain recombines TRBV5-1 with TRBJ2-5, with D tentatively TRBD2 (5 bases). This CDR3 comprises 14 residues. CDR1 and CDR2 from the germline V gene are SGHRS and YFSETQ. V was pared by 4 bases and J by 1 base, with 11 bases between.

This clonotype came up many times. CDR3 bases: TGTGCCAGCAGCCCTAGAGGACTAGCGGTCTACAATGAGCAGTTCTTC. Translation gives CASSPRGLAVYNEQFF. The genes are TRBV14 and TRBJ2-1, with TRBD2 matching 10 bases. With 4 bases clipped from V and 3 bases from J, the junction kept 6 bases outside the gene matches. This CDR3 region has 16 residues. The germline V gene encodes CDR1 SGHDN and CDR2 FVKESK. The complete variable domain, with remaining parts taken from reference TRBV14 and TRBJ2-1, reads EAGVTQFPSHSVIEKGQTVTLRCDPISGHDNLYWYRRVMGKEIKFLLHFVKESKQDESGMPNNRFLAERTGGTYSTLKVQPAELEDSGVYFCASSPRGLAVYNEQFFGPGTRLTVL.

The chain links TRBV18 to TRBJ1-2; possibly TRBD1 for D (6 bases). The germline V gene encodes CDR1 KGHSH and CDR2 LQKENI. CDR3 length: 13 residues. Trimming removed 3 bases at V and 4 bases at J, with 9 bases between. The CDR3: CASSPDSSYGYTF. The CDR3 DNA reads as TGTGCCAGCTCACCGGACAGTAGCTATGGCTACACCTTC.

This clonotype has at least ten counts. The chain uses TRBV20-1 and TRBJ1-6, with TRBD1 matching over 11 bases. The V gene end was trimmed by 6 bases and the J gene end by 7 bases; junction bases not matched to a gene: 5. Germline lookup yields CDR1 DFQATT and CDR2 SNEGSKA (reference sequence). This CDR3 region has 14 residues. CDR3 nucleotide sequence: TGCAGTGCAAGAAGGACAGGGGGCAATTCACCCCTCCACTTT. This codes for CSARRTGGNSPLHF.